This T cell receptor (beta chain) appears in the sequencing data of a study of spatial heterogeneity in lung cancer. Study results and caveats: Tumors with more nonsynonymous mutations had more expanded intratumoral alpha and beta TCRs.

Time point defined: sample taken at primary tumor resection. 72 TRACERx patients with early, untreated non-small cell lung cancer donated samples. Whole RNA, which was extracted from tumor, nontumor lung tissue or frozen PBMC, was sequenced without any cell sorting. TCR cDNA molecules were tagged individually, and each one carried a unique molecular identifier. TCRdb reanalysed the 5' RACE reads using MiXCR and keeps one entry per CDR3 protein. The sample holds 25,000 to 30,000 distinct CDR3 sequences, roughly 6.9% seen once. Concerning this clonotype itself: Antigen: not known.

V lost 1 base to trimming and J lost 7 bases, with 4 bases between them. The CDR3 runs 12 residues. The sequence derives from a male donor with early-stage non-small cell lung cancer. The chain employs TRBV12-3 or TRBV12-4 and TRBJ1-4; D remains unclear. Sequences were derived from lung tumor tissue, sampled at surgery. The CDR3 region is CASSLDREKLFF. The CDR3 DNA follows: TGTGCCAGCAGTTTAGACCGTGAAAAACTGTTTTTT.